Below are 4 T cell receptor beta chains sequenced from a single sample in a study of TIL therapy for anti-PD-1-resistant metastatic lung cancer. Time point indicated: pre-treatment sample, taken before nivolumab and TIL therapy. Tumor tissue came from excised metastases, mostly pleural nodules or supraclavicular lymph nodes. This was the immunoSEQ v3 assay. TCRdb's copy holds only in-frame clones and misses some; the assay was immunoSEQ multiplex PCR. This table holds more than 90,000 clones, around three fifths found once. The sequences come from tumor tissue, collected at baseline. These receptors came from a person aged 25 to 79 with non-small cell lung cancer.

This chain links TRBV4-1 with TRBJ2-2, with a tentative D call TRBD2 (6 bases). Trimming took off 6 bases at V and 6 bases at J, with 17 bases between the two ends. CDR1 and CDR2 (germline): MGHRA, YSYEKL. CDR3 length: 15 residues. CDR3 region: CASSPPSREAGELFF. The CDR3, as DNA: TGCGCCAGCAGTCCCCCTAGCAGGGAGGCCGGGGAGCTGTTTTTT.

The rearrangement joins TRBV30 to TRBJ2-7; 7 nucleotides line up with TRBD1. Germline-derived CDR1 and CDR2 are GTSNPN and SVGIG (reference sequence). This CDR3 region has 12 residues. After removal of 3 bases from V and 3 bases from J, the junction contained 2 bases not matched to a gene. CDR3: CAWRHRGYEQYF. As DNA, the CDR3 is TGTGCCTGGAGACACAGGGGCTACGAGCAGTACTTC. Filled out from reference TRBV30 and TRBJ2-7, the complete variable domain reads SQTIHQWPATLVQPVGSPLSLECTVEGTSNPNLYWYRQAAGRGLQLLFYSVGIGQISSEVPQNLSASRPQDRQFILSSKKLLLSDSGFYLCAWRHRGYEQYFGPGTRLTVT.

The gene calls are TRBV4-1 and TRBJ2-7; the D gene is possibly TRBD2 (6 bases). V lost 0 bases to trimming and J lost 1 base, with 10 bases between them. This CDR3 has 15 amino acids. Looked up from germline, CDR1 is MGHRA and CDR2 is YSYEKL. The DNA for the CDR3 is TGCGCCAGCAGCCAAGATCACCGGGAGTCCTACGAGCAGTACTTC. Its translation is CASSQDHRESYEQYF.

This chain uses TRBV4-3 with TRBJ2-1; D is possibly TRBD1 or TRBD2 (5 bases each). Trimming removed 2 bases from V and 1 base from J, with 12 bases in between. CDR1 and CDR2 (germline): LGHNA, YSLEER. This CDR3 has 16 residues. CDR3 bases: TGCGCCAGCAGCCAACCCCTCAGGGAGTCCTACAATGAGCAGTTCTTC. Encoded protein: CASSQPLRESYNEQFF.